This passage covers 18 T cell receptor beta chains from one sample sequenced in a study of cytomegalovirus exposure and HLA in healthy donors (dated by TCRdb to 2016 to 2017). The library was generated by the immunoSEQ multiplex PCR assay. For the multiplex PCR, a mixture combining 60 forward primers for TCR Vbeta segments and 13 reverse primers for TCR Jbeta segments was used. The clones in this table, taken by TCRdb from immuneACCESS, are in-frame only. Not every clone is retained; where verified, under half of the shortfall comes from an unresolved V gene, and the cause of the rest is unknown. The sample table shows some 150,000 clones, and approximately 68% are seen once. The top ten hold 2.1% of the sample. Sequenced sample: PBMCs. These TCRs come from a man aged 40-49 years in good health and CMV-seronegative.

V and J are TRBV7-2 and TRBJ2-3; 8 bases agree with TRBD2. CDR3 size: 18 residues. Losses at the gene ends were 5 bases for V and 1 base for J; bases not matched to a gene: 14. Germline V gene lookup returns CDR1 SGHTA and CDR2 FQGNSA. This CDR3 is CASSTTPGLDFGTDTQYF. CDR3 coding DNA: TGTGCCAGCAGCACAACCCCGGGACTAGATTTTGGCACAGATACGCAGTATTTT.

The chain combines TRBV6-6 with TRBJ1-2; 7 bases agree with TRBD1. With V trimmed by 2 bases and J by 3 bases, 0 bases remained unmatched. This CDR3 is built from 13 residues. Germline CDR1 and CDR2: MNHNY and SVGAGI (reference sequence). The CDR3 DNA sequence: TGTGCCAGCAGTTACGACAGGGACTATGGCTACACCTTC. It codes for CASSYDRDYGYTF.

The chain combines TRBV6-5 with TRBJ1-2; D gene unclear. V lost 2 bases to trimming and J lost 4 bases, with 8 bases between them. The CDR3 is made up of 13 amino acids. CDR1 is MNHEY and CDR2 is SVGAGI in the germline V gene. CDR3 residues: CASSYPRGYGYTF. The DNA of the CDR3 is TGTGCCAGCAGTTACCCGCGGGGCTATGGCTACACCTTC.

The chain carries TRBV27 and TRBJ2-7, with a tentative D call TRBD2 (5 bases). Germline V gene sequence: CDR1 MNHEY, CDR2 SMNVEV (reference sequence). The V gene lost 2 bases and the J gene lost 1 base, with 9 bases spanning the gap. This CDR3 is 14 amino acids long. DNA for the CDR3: TGTGCCAGCAGTTTAGCTGGGAGTTCCTACGAGCAGTACTTC. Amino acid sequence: CASSLAGSSYEQYF.

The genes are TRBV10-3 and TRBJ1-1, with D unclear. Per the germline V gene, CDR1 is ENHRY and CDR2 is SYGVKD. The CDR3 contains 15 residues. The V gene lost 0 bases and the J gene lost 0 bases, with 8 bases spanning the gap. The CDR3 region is CAISESEALNTEAFF. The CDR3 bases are TGTGCCATCAGTGAGTCGGAGGCCTTGAACACTGAAGCTTTCTTT.

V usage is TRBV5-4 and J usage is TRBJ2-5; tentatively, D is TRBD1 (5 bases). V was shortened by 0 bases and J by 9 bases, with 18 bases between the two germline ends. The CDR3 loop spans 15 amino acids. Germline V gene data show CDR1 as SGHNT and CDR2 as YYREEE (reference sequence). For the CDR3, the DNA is TGTGCCAGCAGCTTGGTAGGGCGCGAAGGGGTTGCCCAGTACTTC. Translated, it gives CASSLVGREGVAQYF.

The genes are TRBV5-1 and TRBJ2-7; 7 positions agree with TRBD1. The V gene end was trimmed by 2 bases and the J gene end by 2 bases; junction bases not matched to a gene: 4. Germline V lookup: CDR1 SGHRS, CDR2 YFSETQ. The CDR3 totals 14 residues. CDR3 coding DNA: TGCGCCAGCAGCTTAGACAGGGAGACCTACGAGCAGTACTTC. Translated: CASSLDRETYEQYF.

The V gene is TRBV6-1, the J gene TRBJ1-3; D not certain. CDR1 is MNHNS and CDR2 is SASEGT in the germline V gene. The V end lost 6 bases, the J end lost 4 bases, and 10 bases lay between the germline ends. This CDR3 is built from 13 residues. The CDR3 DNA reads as TGTGCCAGCAGGGCGACAAGCGGAAACACCATATATTTT. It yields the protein CASRATSGNTIYF.

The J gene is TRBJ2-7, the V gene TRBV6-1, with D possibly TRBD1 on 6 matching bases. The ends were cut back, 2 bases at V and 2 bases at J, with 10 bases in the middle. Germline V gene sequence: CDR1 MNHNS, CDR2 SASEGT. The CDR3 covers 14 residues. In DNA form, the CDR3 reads TGTGCCAGCAGTGAAATGGACAGACCCTACGAGCAGTACTTC. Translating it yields CASSEMDRPYEQYF.

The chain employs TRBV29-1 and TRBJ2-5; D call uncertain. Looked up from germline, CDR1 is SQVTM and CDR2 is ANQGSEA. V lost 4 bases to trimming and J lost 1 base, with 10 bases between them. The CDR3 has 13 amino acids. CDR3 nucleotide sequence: TGCAGCGTTGGACACCAGGTCCAAGAGACCCAGTACTTC. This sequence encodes CSVGHQVQETQYF.

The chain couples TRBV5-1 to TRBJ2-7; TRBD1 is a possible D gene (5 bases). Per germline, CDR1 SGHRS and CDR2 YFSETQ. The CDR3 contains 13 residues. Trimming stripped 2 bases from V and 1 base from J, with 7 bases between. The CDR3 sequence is CASSFPGSYEQYF. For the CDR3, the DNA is TGCGCCAGCAGCTTTCCAGGGTCCTACGAGCAGTACTTC.

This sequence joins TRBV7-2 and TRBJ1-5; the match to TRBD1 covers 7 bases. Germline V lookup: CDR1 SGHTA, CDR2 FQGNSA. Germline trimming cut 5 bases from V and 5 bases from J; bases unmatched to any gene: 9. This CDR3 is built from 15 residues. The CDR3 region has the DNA TGTGCCAGCAGCGCCCGAGGAGGGGGCGATCAGCCCCAGCATTTT. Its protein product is CASSARGGGDQPQHF. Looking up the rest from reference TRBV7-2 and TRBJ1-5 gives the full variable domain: GAGVSQSPSNKVTEKGKDVELRCDPISGHTALYWYRQSLGQGLEFLIYFQGNSAPDKSGLPSDRFSAERTGGSVSTLTIQRTQQEDSAVYLCASSARGGGDQPQHFGDGTRLSIL.

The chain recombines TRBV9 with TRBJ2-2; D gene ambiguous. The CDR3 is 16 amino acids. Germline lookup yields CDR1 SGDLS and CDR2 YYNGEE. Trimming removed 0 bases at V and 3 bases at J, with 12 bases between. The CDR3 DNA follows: TGTGCCAGCAGCGTAGGTTCCAGCGATCACACCGGGGAGCTGTTTTTT. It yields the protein CASSVGSSDHTGELFF.

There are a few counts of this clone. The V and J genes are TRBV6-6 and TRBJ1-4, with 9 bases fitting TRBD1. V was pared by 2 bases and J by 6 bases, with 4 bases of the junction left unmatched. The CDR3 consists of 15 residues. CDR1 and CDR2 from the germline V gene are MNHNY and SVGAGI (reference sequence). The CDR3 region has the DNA TGTGCCAGCAGTTACGCCCGGACAGGGGATGAAAAACTGTTTTTT. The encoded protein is CASSYARTGDEKLFF.

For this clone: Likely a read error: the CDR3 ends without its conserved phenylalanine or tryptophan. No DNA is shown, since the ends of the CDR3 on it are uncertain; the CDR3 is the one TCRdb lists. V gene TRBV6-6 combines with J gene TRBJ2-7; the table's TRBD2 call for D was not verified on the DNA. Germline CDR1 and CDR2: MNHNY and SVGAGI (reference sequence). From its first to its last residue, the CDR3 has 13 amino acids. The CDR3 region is CASSYGEWEFKPC.

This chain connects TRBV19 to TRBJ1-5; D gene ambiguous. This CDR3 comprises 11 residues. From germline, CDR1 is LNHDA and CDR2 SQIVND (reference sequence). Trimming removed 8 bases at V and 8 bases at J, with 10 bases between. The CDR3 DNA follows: TGTGCCAGTGGGCCAGAAGAGCCCCAGCATTTT. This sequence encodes CASGPEEPQHF.

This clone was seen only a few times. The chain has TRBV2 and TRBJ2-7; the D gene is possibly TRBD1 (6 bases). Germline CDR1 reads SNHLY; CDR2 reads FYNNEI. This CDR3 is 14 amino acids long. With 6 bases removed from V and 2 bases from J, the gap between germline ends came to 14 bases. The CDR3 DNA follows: TGTGCCAGCAGAGCAGGGGTACCTCCCTACGAGCAGTACTTC. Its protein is CASRAGVPPYEQYF.

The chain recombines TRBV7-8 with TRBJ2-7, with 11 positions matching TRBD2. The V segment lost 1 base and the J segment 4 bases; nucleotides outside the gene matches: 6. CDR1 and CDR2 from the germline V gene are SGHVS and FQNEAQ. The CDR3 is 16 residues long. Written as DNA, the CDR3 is TGTGCCAGCAGCTTAGGGCCCGGGACTAGCGGTTACGAGCAGTACTTC. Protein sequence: CASSLGPGTSGYEQYF.